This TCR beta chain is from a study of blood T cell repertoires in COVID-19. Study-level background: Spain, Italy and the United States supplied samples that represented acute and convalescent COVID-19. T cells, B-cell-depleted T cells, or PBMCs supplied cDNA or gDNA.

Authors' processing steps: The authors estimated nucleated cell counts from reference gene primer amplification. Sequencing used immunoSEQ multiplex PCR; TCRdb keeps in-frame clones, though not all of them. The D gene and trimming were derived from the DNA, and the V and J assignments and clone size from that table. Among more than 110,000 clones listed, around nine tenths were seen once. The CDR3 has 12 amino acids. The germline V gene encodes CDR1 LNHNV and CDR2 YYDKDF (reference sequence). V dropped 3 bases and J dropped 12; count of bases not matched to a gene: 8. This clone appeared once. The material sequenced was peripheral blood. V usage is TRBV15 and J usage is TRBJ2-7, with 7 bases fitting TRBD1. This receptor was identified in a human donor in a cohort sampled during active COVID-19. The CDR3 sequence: CATSRIGQAAYF. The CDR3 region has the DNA TGTGCCACCAGCAGGATCGGACAGGCGGCGTACTTC. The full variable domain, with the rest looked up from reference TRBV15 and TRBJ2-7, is DAMVIQNPRYQVTQFGKPVTLSCSQTLNHNVMYWYQQKSSQAPKLLFHYYDKDFNNEADTPDNFQSRRPNTSFCFLDIRSPGLGDTAMYLCATSRIGQAAYFGPGTRLTVT.